A selection of T cell receptor beta chains follows, all from one sample in a study of early T cells in non-severe SARS-CoV-2 infection. A single record per CDR3 protein comes from TCRdb applying MiXCR to the 5' RACE reads. Of around 27,000 distinct CDR3 sequences in the sample, around 4% are singletons; the top ten hold roughly 8%. Material: whole blood. These receptor sequences come from an adult who was a healthcare worker with PCR-confirmed SARS-CoV-2 infection or an uninfected control (not recorded which). The CDR3 runs from the conserved cysteine through the conserved F or W. D genes are given only for firm matches. Clone size is given for some rows only: seen once, a few or many times, or a class if the clone is expanded.

V gene,D gene,clone size,J gene,CDR3 DNA,CDR3 protein
TRBV4-1,.,many,TRBJ1-1,TGCGCCAGCAGCCAAGCCCGGACGGGGAACACTGAAGCTTTCTTT,CASSQARTGNTEAFF
TRBV4-2,.,many,TRBJ2-1,TGTGCCAGCAGCCCCTATGCGGGGTACGATGAGCAGTTCTTC,CASSPYAGYDEQFF
TRBV4-2,.,few,TRBJ2-5,TGTGCCAGCAGCCAGAGGCGGGGGCCACAAGAGACCCAGTACTTC,CASSQRRGPQETQYF
TRBV5-1,.,few,TRBJ2-2,TGCGCCAGCAGCTTTTTAACAGGGACGAACACCGGGGAGCTGTTTTTT,CASSFLTGTNTGELFF
TRBV18,TRBD1,few,TRBJ1-1,TGTGCCAGCTCACCTCCTTTGGGGACAGGGTCCAAAGCTTTCTTT,CASSPPLGTGSKAFF
TRBV7-9,.,few,TRBJ2-6,TGTGCCAGCAGCTTACGACTAGAGCGTGGGGCCAACGTCCTGACTTTC,CASSLRLERGANVLTF
TRBV5-1,.,.,TRBJ1-2,TGCGCCAGCAGCAAACAGGGAGTCTCTAACTATGGCTACACCTTC,CASSKQGVSNYGYTF
TRBV28,TRBD1,many,TRBJ2-5,TGTGCCAGCAGTCTACAGGGGGGCCTTGGAGAGACCCAGTACTTC,CASSLQGGLGETQYF
TRBV2,TRBD1,many,TRBJ1-1,TGTGCCAGCATCCGGGACAGGGTCCCTGAAGCTTTCTTT,CASIRDRVPEAFF
TRBV6-5,TRBD1,few,TRBJ1-1,TGTGCCAGCAGACAGGGGGGCACTGAAGCTTTCTTT,CASRQGGTEAFF
TRBV7-9,.,.,TRBJ2-3,TGTGCCAGCAGCCCCTCGGAGGGGGGGCACACAGATACGCAGTATTTT,CASSPSEGGHTDTQYF
TRBV5-8,.,.,TRBJ1-1,TGTGCCAGCAGCCCCGAGGGGGGCTACACTGAAGCTTTCTTT,CASSPEGGYTEAFF
TRBV9,.,few,TRBJ1-3,TGTGCCAGCAGCGTATACTACAGGGATCACACCATATATTTT,CASSVYYRDHTIYF
TRBV18,TRBD1,.,TRBJ1-2,TGTGCCAGCTCATCTCGGACAGGGGGCCAGGGCTACACCTTC,CASSSRTGGQGYTF
TRBV7-2,.,many,TRBJ2-3,TGTGCCAGCAGGTCGGATTTAGATACGCAGTATTTT,CASRSDLDTQYF
TRBV5-6,.,.,TRBJ2-1,TGTGCCAGCGGACCCAGGGGGGGCGGCTCCTACAATGAGCAGTTCTTC,CASGPRGGGSYNEQFF
TRBV12-3/TRBV12-4,.,many,TRBJ2-1,TGTGCCAGCAGTCGGGTTAGCAACCGGCCGGGGGATGAGCAGTTCTTC,CASSRVSNRPGDEQFF
TRBV28,.,medium-sized,TRBJ2-7,TGTGCCAGCAGTTTGGGGGTTGGGGTCAGGAGCTACGAGCAGTACTTC,CASSLGVGVRSYEQYF
TRBV4-1,.,many,TRBJ1-2,TGCGCCAGCAGCCAAGAGACGGACCAACTAAGTTTCTATGGCTACACCTTC,CASSQETDQLSFYGYTF
TRBV3-1,TRBD1,.,TRBJ2-7,TGTGCCAGCAGCCAAGAGTACAGGGGTACCGACGAGCAGTACTTC,CASSQEYRGTDEQYF
TRBV5-1,.,many,TRBJ1-2,TGCGCCAGCAGCTCGGGAGGCGATGTAGGCTACACCTTC,CASSSGGDVGYTF
TRBV2,.,many,TRBJ2-7,TGTGCCAGCAGTGACGCGACTAAGTTCTACGAGCAGTACTTC,CASSDATKFYEQYF
TRBV30,.,many,TRBJ2-3,TGTGCCTGGAGCCCCCGGGGAATGAGGGACACAGATACGCAGTATTTT,CAWSPRGMRDTDTQYF
TRBV21-1,.,many,TRBJ2-4,TGTGCCAGCAGCAGGAGTAGCGGTAAAAACATTCAGTACTTC,CASSRSSGKNIQYF
TRBV19,TRBD2,many,TRBJ2-7,TGTGCCACCTCCGGGGGGGCCCACGAGCAGTACTTC,CATSGGAHEQYF
TRBV7-9,.,few,TRBJ1-1,TGTGCCAGCAGCTTATTTGACCAAACTGAAGCTTTCTTT,CASSLFDQTEAFF
TRBV15,.,many,TRBJ2-1,TGTGCCACCAGCAGAGAGGGAAGGGGGGATGGCAATGAGCAGTTCTTC,CATSREGRGDGNEQFF
TRBV7-9,.,many,TRBJ1-1,TGTGCCAGCAGCGGTGACAGACCGGCATGGGCTTTCTTT,CASSGDRPAWAFF
TRBV19,TRBD2,many,TRBJ2-7,TGTGCCAGTAGTATCCTGGGACTAGCGGGGAACGAGCAGTACTTC,CASSILGLAGNEQYF
TRBV19,.,many,TRBJ2-2,TGTGCCAGTACCCCCGGGGGTTTGGGGACCGGGGAGCTGTTTTTT,CASTPGGLGTGELFF
TRBV6-1,.,many,TRBJ2-2,TGTGCCACCCTAGAGTCCCGGAGTCGAACCGGGGAGCTGTTTTTT,CATLESRSRTGELFF
TRBV4-3,TRBD1,many,TRBJ1-3,TGCGCCAGCAGCCAAGACGGACAGGGAACCAACACCATATATTTT,CASSQDGQGTNTIYF
TRBV4-1,.,.,TRBJ2-5,TGCGCCAGCAGGCCGCAAGCCTCACAAGAGACCCAGTACTTC,CASRPQASQETQYF
TRBV12-3/TRBV12-4,.,many,TRBJ2-1,TGTGCCAGCAGTCTCGGGCCGCGGAATGAGCAGTTCTTC,CASSLGPRNEQFF
TRBV3-1,.,many,TRBJ1-3,TGTGCCAGCAGCCAAGGACATGCTGGAAACACCATATATTTT,CASSQGHAGNTIYF
TRBV5-4,.,many,TRBJ2-5,TGTGCCAGCAGCAGTTGGAACAGGGTGGAGGAGACCCAGTACTTC,CASSSWNRVEETQYF
TRBV11-2,.,many,TRBJ2-1,TGTGCCAGCAGCTCATTGGGAAGCTCCTACAATGAGCAGTTCTTC,CASSSLGSSYNEQFF
TRBV5-1,.,many,TRBJ2-7,TGCGCCAGCAGATCGGACTTCTACGAGCAGTACTTC,CASRSDFYEQYF
TRBV28,.,many,TRBJ1-2,TGTGCCAGCAGCCCGCCCACAGGGAGGTATGGCTACACCTTC,CASSPPTGRYGYTF
TRBV20-1,.,.,TRBJ1-5,TGCAGTGCTAGGATGGGGGGTCAGCCCCAGCATTTT,CSARMGGQPQHF
TRBV7-6,.,many,TRBJ2-5,TGTGCCAGCAGCTTAGTAGTGGCGGGAATGGGAGAGACCCAGTACTTC,CASSLVVAGMGETQYF